Listed here are 14 T cell receptor beta chains from one sample, sequenced in a study of spatial heterogeneity in lung cancer (dated by TCRdb to about 2019). Libraries came from 5' RACE. Sequencing took place on a NextSeq 500. TCRdb trimmed public reads at Q25 via fastp, called clones via MiXCR and kept in-frame beta chains. When rows share a CDR3 protein, they turn into one entry using the most common DNA and genes. The sample table lists some 7,200 distinct CDR3 sequences, around 9.7% of them with a count of one. Approximately 25% of the sample rests with the top ten. The time point tag for this specimen amounts to: sample taken at primary tumor resection. This material consisted of normal lung tissue next to the tumor, taken at surgery. The source of these receptors is a male donor with early-stage non-small cell lung cancer.

Many counts were recorded for this clonotype. This chain joins TRBV24-1 and TRBJ1-5; 7 nucleotides align to TRBD1. Germline values: CDR1 KGHDR, CDR2 SFDVKD. J lost 8 bases, V lost 5 bases, and 8 bases had no gene match. The CDR3 runs to 14 residues. CDR3 sequence (DNA): TGTGCCACCAGTGGGCAGGGGGGCAGGGAGCCCCAGCATTTT. Its protein product is CATSGQGGREPQHF.

The sample holds many counts of this clonotype. The rearrangement joins TRBV5-1 to TRBJ1-1; D unclear. The CDR3 consists of 12 residues. Germline values: CDR1 SGHRS, CDR2 YFSETQ. V was pared by 3 bases and J by 5 bases, with 8 bases between. The chain's CDR3 is CASSSLGTEAFF. The CDR3 DNA sequence: TGCGCCAGCAGCTCTCTGGGGACTGAAGCTTTCTTT.

Ten or more counts support this clonotype. This chain connects TRBV28 to TRBJ2-3; D is undetermined. Germline V gene sequence: CDR1 MDHEN, CDR2 SYDVKM. This CDR3 comprises 15 residues. Trimming stripped 6 bases from V and 2 bases from J, with 15 bases between. In DNA form, the CDR3 reads TGTGCCAGCAGACCTCATATTCGTCCCACAGATACGCAGTATTTT. It codes for CASRPHIRPTDTQYF.

This clonotype was seen many times. V and J are TRBV3-1 and TRBJ2-7; no clear D. The CDR3 contains 12 residues. Germline CDR1 reads LGHDT; CDR2 reads YNNKEL (reference sequence). The ends were cut back, 3 bases at V and 7 bases at J, with 10 bases in the middle. CDR3 loop: CASSQEGREQYF. CDR3 coding DNA: TGTGCCAGCAGCCAGGAAGGACGTGAGCAGTACTTC.

The chain uses TRBV5-1 and TRBJ2-2, with 10 bases lining up with TRBD2. V lost 3 bases to trimming and J lost 6 bases; unmatched junction nucleotides: 17. This CDR3 has 19 residues. The germline V gene has CDR1 SGHRS and CDR2 YFSETQ. The CDR3 bases are TGCGCCAGCAGCTCCGGTCCGGCTAGCGGGAGAAATCGGGCCGGGGAGCTGTTTTTT. Residues: CASSSGPASGRNRAGELFF.

This clonotype was observed many times. The chain has TRBV4-1 and TRBJ2-5; D gene unclear. The length of the CDR3 is 17 residues. CDR1 and CDR2 (germline): MGHRA, YSYEKL. Trimming shortened V by 0 bases and J by 0 bases, and 14 bases separated the two germline ends. Here the CDR3 DNA reads TGCGCCAGCAGCCAAGATTCCCTAGAAACTTACCAAGAGACCCAGTACTTC. Translating it yields CASSQDSLETYQETQYF.

This clonotype showed up many times. The gene calls are TRBV11-2 and TRBJ1-1; D not certain. V was clipped by 1 base and J by 0 bases, with 6 bases between them. Germline V CDR1 and CDR2: SGHAT, FQNNGV. CDR3 size: 14 residues. The CDR3 sequence is CASSLVVLNTEAFF. The CDR3 region has the DNA TGTGCCAGCAGCTTAGTCGTGCTGAACACTGAAGCTTTCTTT.

The V and J genes are TRBV20-1 and TRBJ2-7, with 10 bases that match TRBD1. The CDR3 has 13 amino acids. V gave up 4 bases and J gave up 5 bases; unmatched junction bases: 5. Germline CDR1 DFQATT, CDR2 SNEGSKA (reference sequence). The CDR3 DNA sequence: TGCAGTGCTACGCGACAGGGGGCCCACGAGCAGTACTTC. The encoded protein is CSATRQGAHEQYF.

This clonotype is medium-sized (0.01 to 0.1%) in the sample. The CDR3 reads CASSGQETSSYNSPLHF. DNA for the CDR3: TGTGCCAGCAGCGGACAGGAAACTAGCTCCTATAATTCACCCCTCCACTTT. The V call is TRBV7-9, the J call TRBJ1-6; TRBD1 aligns across 7 bases. The CDR3 consists of 17 residues. CDR1 is SEHNR and CDR2 is FQNEAQ in the germline V gene (reference sequence). With 5 bases clipped from V and 0 bases from J, the junction kept 7 bases outside the gene matches.

At least ten counts were recorded for this clonotype. The rearrangement uses TRBV7-8 and TRBJ2-7; 7 bases agree with TRBD1. CDR3 size: 15 residues. V dropped 5 bases and J dropped 0; count of bases not matched to a gene: 7. Germline CDR1 reads SGHVS; CDR2 reads FQNEAQ. CDR3 amino acids: CASSHGTASSYEQYF. The DNA of the CDR3 is TGTGCCAGCAGCCATGGGACAGCCAGCTCCTACGAGCAGTACTTC.

This clonotype was seen at least ten times. The chain is built from TRBV3-1 and TRBJ1-2; 10 nucleotides match TRBD1. V was clipped by 4 bases and J by 0 bases; unmatched bases: 8. The germline V gene has CDR1 LGHDT and CDR2 YNNKEL (reference sequence). The length of the CDR3 is 17 residues. CDR3 DNA: TGTGCCAGCAGCCGAGAATCAGGACAGGGGGCTAACTATGGCTACACCTTC. Translated, it gives CASSRESGQGANYGYTF.

This chain connects TRBV5-4 to TRBJ1-4, with no clear D. CDR1 and CDR2 from the germline V gene are SGHNT and YYREEE (reference sequence). The V end was cut by 4 bases, the J end by 3 bases, with 7 bases between. The CDR3 has 13 amino acids. CDR3 coding DNA: TGTGCCAGCAGCGCCGTAGCTAATGAAAAACTGTTTTTT. Its protein product is CASSAVANEKLFF.

This clonotype was recorded many times. The V call is TRBV3-1, the J call TRBJ2-7; 8 nucleotides match TRBD1. CDR1 LGHDT and CDR2 YNNKEL come from the germline V gene (reference sequence). The CDR3 is 15 residues long. Germline trimming cut 1 base from V and 4 bases from J; bases unmatched to any gene: 6. CDR3 sequence: CASSQVAGGLYEQYF. The CDR3 DNA sequence: TGTGCCAGCAGCCAAGTGGCAGGGGGCCTTTACGAGCAGTACTTC.

In this sample, this clonotype turned up many times. The gene calls are TRBV6-5 and TRBJ2-5; D may be TRBD1 or TRBD2 (5 bases each). Trimming pared 0 bases from V and 0 bases from J, leaving 17 bases between. Germline lookup yields CDR1 MNHEY and CDR2 SVGAGI. CDR3 length equals 18 residues. For the CDR3, the DNA is TGTGCCAGCAGTTACTCGGGGGTTAGACTTGTCGACCAAGAGACCCAGTACTTC. It yields the protein CASSYSGVRLVDQETQYF.